These 8 T cell receptor beta chains originate from one sample sequenced in a study of T cell repertoires in cytomegalovirus infection. TCRdb ran MiXCR on the reads and lists one entry per CDR3 protein. The sample shows some 180,000 distinct CDR3 sequences, roughly 9.8% of them seen only once. The sequenced sample was PBMCs. Source of these receptors: a human donor in good health (CMV status not recorded). Some clones in this sample may be carry-over from other donors' samples.

This clonotype was observed many times. The rearrangement joins TRBV28 to TRBJ2-1, with 12 bases that match TRBD2. J lost 8 bases, V lost 4 bases, and 6 bases had no gene match. Germline V lookup: CDR1 MDHEN, CDR2 SYDVKM. This CDR3 is 15 amino acids long. CDR3 nucleotides: TGTGCCAGCAGTTCAAGACTAGCGGGAGCGGATGAGCAGTTCTTC. Its protein product is CASSSRLAGADEQFF.

This clonotype was recorded a few times. The chain joins TRBV29-1 to TRBJ2-1, with D uncertain. The CDR3 is 17 amino acids. The V and J ends lost 5 bases and 0 bases respectively, with 20 bases between them. Looked up from germline, CDR1 is SQVTM and CDR2 is ANQGSEA. The CDR3 sequence is CSVTRFQDLSSYNEQFF. DNA for the CDR3: TGCAGCGTTACGCGTTTTCAAGACCTTAGCTCCTACAATGAGCAGTTCTTC.

This clonotype was detected ten times or more. The rearrangement links TRBV12-3 or TRBV12-4 to TRBJ1-1, with 10 nucleotides matching TRBD1. Losses at the gene ends were 5 bases for V and 0 bases for J; bases not matched to a gene: 9. This CDR3 is 17 amino acids long. The CDR3 loop reads CASSTTGTGAMNTEAFF. The DNA for the CDR3 is TGTGCCAGCAGTACCACCGGGACAGGGGCGATGAACACTGAAGCTTTCTTT.

This clonotype was recorded many times. The chain has TRBV5-6 and TRBJ2-1; no reliable D call. Trimming removed 4 bases from V and 0 bases from J, with 14 bases in between. The CDR3 consists of 16 residues. Germline V gives CDR1 SGHDT, CDR2 YYEEEE. The DNA for the CDR3 is TGTGCCAGCAGCAAGGGCAGTCACGTCTCCTACAATGAGCAGTTCTTC. Translating it yields CASSKGSHVSYNEQFF.

This clonotype has more than one count but fewer than ten. The V and J genes are TRBV28 and TRBJ1-2; D is unclear. Per the germline V gene, CDR1 is MDHEN and CDR2 is SYDVKM. The germline V and J ends were trimmed by 3 bases and 7 bases, with 9 bases remaining between them. The CDR3 runs 12 residues. The DNA of the CDR3 is TGTGCCAGCAGTTTCGGCGTAGGTGGCTACACCTTC. The encoded protein is CASSFGVGGYTF.

This clonotype was seen many times. This rearrangement joins TRBV7-2 to TRBJ1-5; a possible D gene is TRBD1 (5 bases). V was cut by 1 base and J by 7 bases, with 8 bases left in between. Germline CDR1 is SGHTA and CDR2 is FQGNSA. CDR3 length equals 13 residues. The CDR3 DNA reads TGTGCCAGCAGCTTAGTAACAGGACAGCCCCAGCATTTT. This codes for CASSLVTGQPQHF.

This clonotype was detected ten times or more. This chain connects TRBV5-6 to TRBJ2-3; D gene ambiguous. Trimming took 4 bases from V and 1 from J, leaving 16 bases between them. This CDR3 region has 16 residues. Germline CDR1 SGHDT, CDR2 YYEEEE. CDR3 loop: CASSHRMASRTDTQYF. CDR3 in DNA: TGTGCCAGCAGCCATCGTATGGCAAGCCGCACAGATACGCAGTATTTT.

This clonotype was counted a few times. The V gene is TRBV20-1, the J gene TRBJ2-3, with D possibly called TRBD1 or TRBD2 (6 bases each). CDR3 length equals 15 residues. Germline-derived CDR1 and CDR2 are DFQATT and SNEGSKA (reference sequence). V was shortened by 7 bases and J by 3 bases, with 20 bases between the two germline ends. CDR3 DNA: TGCAGTGAAGAGGGCGGGATGAGGGGGACAGATACGCAGTATTTT. It codes for CSEEGGMRGTDTQYF.